A single sample gave rise to the 25 T cell receptor beta chains below, sequenced in a study of CD8 T cells in Susac syndrome. When the RNA was reverse transcribed, random hexamers were used with an input of roughly 0.45 to 1 ug. TCRdb called the immunoSEQ multiplex PCR reads again in MiXCR, with one record for every CDR3 protein. The repertoire holds some 140,000 distinct CDR3 sequences, with 95% as singletons. Sequencing used CD8+ T cells from PBMCs. The origin of the receptors is a human donor with Susac syndrome.

The chain has TRBV6-4 and TRBJ1-5; D is perhaps TRBD1 (5 bases). The V end lost 3 bases, the J end lost 0 bases, and 18 bases lay between the germline ends. Germline V gene lookup returns CDR1 MRHNA and CDR2 SNTAGT. This CDR3 is built from 18 residues. DNA of the CDR3: TGTGCCAGCAGTGAACTAGACCGGGGCAAAAATAGCAATCAGCCCCAGCATTTT. Residues: CASSELDRGKNSNQPQHF.

The V gene is TRBV28, the J gene TRBJ2-7; no reliable D call. This CDR3 has 14 residues. Germline CDR1 and CDR2: MDHEN and SYDVKM. V dropped 2 bases and J dropped 7 bases, with 15 bases sitting between them. The CDR3 coding sequence is TGTGCCAGCAGTTTAGAACAGCCTATTACGGAGCAGTACTTC. Translating gives CASSLEQPITEQYF. Using reference TRBV28 and TRBJ2-7 for the parts outside the CDR3, the full variable domain is DVKVTQSSRYLVKRTGEKVFLECVQDMDHENMFWYRQDPGLGLRLIYFSYDVKMKEKGDIPEGYSVSREKKERFSLILESASTNQTSMYLCASSLEQPITEQYFGPGTRLTVT.

V usage is TRBV6-1 and J usage is TRBJ2-2; D may match TRBD1 or TRBD2 (5 bases each). The V end lost 3 bases, the J end lost 3 bases, and 20 bases lay between the germline ends. CDR1 is MNHNS, CDR2 SASEGT, per germline. The CDR3 length is 18 residues. The CDR3 sequence: CASSEGRLDLGYTGELFF. The CDR3 DNA reads as TGTGCCAGCAGTGAGGGACGGTTAGATCTGGGTTACACCGGGGAGCTGTTTTTT.

The gene calls are TRBV7-3 and TRBJ2-5, with D unclear. Germline CDR1 SGHTA, CDR2 FQGTGA. The V gene lost 3 bases and the J gene lost 1 base, with 18 bases spanning the gap. The CDR3 is 17 residues long. DNA for the CDR3: TGTGCCAGCAGCTTTTACTCCCCACCGCAGCCCCAAGAGACCCAGTACTTC. Its translation: CASSFYSPPQPQETQYF.

The chain links TRBV30 to TRBJ1-1, with a tentative D call TRBD1 (6 bases). Germline V lookup: CDR1 GTSNPN, CDR2 SVGIG (reference sequence). This CDR3 region has 14 residues. V was shortened by 0 bases and J by 4 bases, with 12 bases between the two germline ends. The CDR3 is CAWSVRQAATEAFF. In DNA form, the CDR3 reads TGTGCCTGGAGTGTACGACAGGCGGCCACTGAAGCTTTCTTT. Complete variable domain (other parts from reference TRBV30 and TRBJ1-1): SQTIHQWPATLVQPVGSPLSLECTVEGTSNPNLYWYRQAAGRGLQLLFYSVGIGQISSEVPQNLSASRPQDRQFILSSKKLLLSDSGFYLCAWSVRQAATEAFFGQGTRLTVV.

The J gene is TRBJ2-7, the V gene TRBV29-1; tentative D call: TRBD2 (6 bases). V was cut by 3 bases and J by 1 base, with 10 bases left in between. Germline CDR1 reads SQVTM; CDR2 reads ANQGSEA. This CDR3 spans 13 amino acids. The CDR3 is CSVDSGYSYEQYF. The DNA for the CDR3 is TGCAGCGTTGATAGCGGATATTCCTACGAGCAGTACTTC.

The V and J genes are TRBV2 and TRBJ2-1, with TRBD2 matching 7 bases. After removal of 4 bases from V and 14 bases from J, the junction contained 2 bases not matched to a gene. Germline-derived CDR1 and CDR2 are SNHLY and FYNNEI. The CDR3 spans 10 residues. DNA for the CDR3: TGTGCCAGCAGTGGACTAGCCGAGTTCTTC. This encodes CASSGLAEFF.

The chain carries TRBV29-1 and TRBJ1-1; D remains unclear. Germline CDR1 reads SQVTM; CDR2 reads ANQGSEA. Trimming took off 3 bases at V and 7 bases at J, with 12 bases between the two ends. The CDR3 is 12 amino acids. The CDR3 coding sequence is TGCAGCGTTGAGCAGGTAGATTTTGAAGCTTTCTTT. Translation gives CSVEQVDFEAFF.

The rearrangement links TRBV19 to TRBJ2-1; tentatively, D is TRBD1 or TRBD2 (5 bases each). The germline V and J ends were trimmed by 3 bases and 2 bases, with 11 bases remaining between them. Germline V CDR1 and CDR2: LNHDA, SQIVND (reference sequence). This CDR3 has 15 amino acids. The CDR3 here is CASSMRGSAYNEQFF. CDR3 in DNA: TGTGCCAGTAGTATGAGGGGTTCAGCCTACAATGAGCAGTTCTTC.

V and J are TRBV7-9 and TRBJ2-1, with D possibly TRBD2 on 6 matching bases. Trimming took off 5 bases at V and 4 bases at J, with 15 bases between the two ends. CDR1 SEHNR and CDR2 FQNEAQ come from the germline V gene (reference sequence). The CDR3 is 15 residues long. In DNA, the CDR3 is TGTGCCAGCAGCCTCCCTTTAGCGGCGTACAATGAGCAGTTCTTC. This translates into CASSLPLAAYNEQFF.

This chain uses TRBV4-1 with TRBJ2-7, with 7 bases that match TRBD2. The CDR3 is 18 residues long. Germline values: CDR1 MGHRA, CDR2 YSYEKL. V dropped 2 bases and J dropped 1; count of bases not matched to a gene: 14. CDR3 protein: CASSQHVGGNHLSYEQYF. The CDR3, as DNA: TGCGCCAGCAGCCAACATGTGGGAGGGAACCATCTTTCCTACGAGCAGTACTTC.

In DNA, the CDR3 is TGTGCCAGCAGCCAAGGAGGGGACCCCTATGGCTACACCTTC. Its translation: CASSQGGDPYGYTF. The chain recombines TRBV3-1 with TRBJ1-2, with D possibly being TRBD1 (5 bases). V was cut by 1 base and J by 4 bases, with 10 bases left in between. Germline CDR1 is LGHDT and CDR2 is YNNKEL (reference sequence). The CDR3 totals 14 residues.

The V call is TRBV4-1, the J call TRBJ1-5; no clear D gene. V lost 0 bases and J 7 bases, leaving 13 bases between the germline ends. The CDR3 is 15 residues long. Germline loops: CDR1 MGHRA, CDR2 YSYEKL. The CDR3, as DNA: TGCGCCAGCAGCCAAGAATGGGCAGGTGGCCAGCCCCAGCATTTT. Its translation is CASSQEWAGGQPQHF.

V and J are TRBV29-1 and TRBJ2-7, with 11 positions matching TRBD1. The trim removed 5 bases at V and 6 bases at J, leaving 9 bases unmatched. Germline loops: CDR1 SQVTM, CDR2 ANQGSEA. CDR3 size: 14 residues. The CDR3 protein is CSVTGQGAQGEQYF. The CDR3 bases are TGCAGCGTTACCGGACAGGGGGCTCAGGGCGAGCAGTACTTC.

This rearrangement joins TRBV5-1 to TRBJ2-1, with D possibly TRBD1 on 5 matching bases. CDR1 is SGHRS, CDR2 YFSETQ, per germline. This CDR3 has 15 amino acids. V was pared by 0 bases and J by 7 bases, with 14 bases between. The DNA for the CDR3 is TGCGCCAGCAGCTTGGGGCAGGGCCAGCAGAATGAGCAGTTCTTC. It specifies CASSLGQGQQNEQFF.

The chain combines TRBV20-1 with TRBJ2-4; the D gene is possibly TRBD2 (6 bases). Germline-derived CDR1 and CDR2 are DFQATT and SNEGSKA (reference sequence). V lost 6 bases, J lost 0 bases, and 21 bases lay in between. The CDR3 is made up of 17 amino acids. This CDR3 reads CSAPGADNRLAKNIQYF. CDR3 nucleotide sequence: TGCAGTGCCCCGGGAGCCGATAACCGGCTAGCCAAAAACATTCAGTACTTC.

V gene TRBV7-8 combines with J gene TRBJ2-7, with 8 nucleotides matching TRBD1. Looked up from germline, CDR1 is SGHVS and CDR2 is FQNEAQ. The CDR3 sequence is 15 residues long. Unmatched junction bases numbered 8, after V lost 5 bases and J lost 2 bases. The CDR3: CASSASGTGAYEQYF. CDR3 coding DNA: TGTGCCAGCAGCGCATCCGGGACAGGCGCCTACGAGCAGTACTTC.

This clonotype occurred once. The chain combines TRBV10-3 with TRBJ2-5; D call uncertain. Trimming removed 3 bases from V and 5 bases from J, with 4 bases in between. The length of the CDR3 is 11 residues. In germline, CDR1 is ENHRY, CDR2 SYGVKD. CDR3 nucleotides: TGTGCCATCAGTGAAGATGAGACCCAGTACTTC. It encodes CAISEDETQYF.

The V call is TRBV4-1, the J call TRBJ2-6; D is unclear. The CDR3 extends over 15 amino acids. With 0 bases removed from V and 4 bases from J, the gap between germline ends came to 7 bases. CDR1 MGHRA and CDR2 YSYEKL come from the germline V gene. The DNA for the CDR3 is TGCGCCAGCAGCCAAGAAGGGTCCGGGGCCAACGTCCTGACTTTC. Residues: CASSQEGSGANVLTF.

This sequence joins TRBV6-5 and TRBJ2-7; TRBD1 might be the D (5 bases). The germline CDR1 and CDR2 sequences are MNHEY and SVGAGI. The CDR3 is 13 amino acids. The germline V and J ends were trimmed by 6 bases and 3 bases, with 12 bases remaining between them. CDR3 in amino acids: CASSVGRVYEQYF. The DNA of the CDR3 is TGTGCCAGCAGCGTAGGCAGGGTCTACGAGCAGTACTTC.

The gene calls are TRBV20-1 and TRBJ2-1; no firm D call. V shed 0 bases and J shed 7 bases, with 7 bases lying between them. Per the germline V gene, CDR1 is DFQATT and CDR2 is SNEGSKA (reference sequence). CDR3 length: 12 amino acids. The CDR3 spells CSAREDLNEQFF. CDR3 coding DNA: TGCAGTGCTAGAGAGGACCTAAATGAGCAGTTCTTC.

The rearrangement joins TRBV6-5 to TRBJ1-1, with no clear D. V was clipped by 0 bases and J by 5 bases, with 7 bases between them. Germline assignment: CDR1 MNHEY and CDR2 SVGAGI. This CDR3 has 13 amino acids. The CDR3 here is CASSYSIQTEAFF. The CDR3 region has the DNA TGTGCCAGCAGTTACTCCATTCAGACTGAAGCTTTCTTT.

This sequence joins TRBV6-1 and TRBJ2-4; D unresolved. CDR1 is MNHNS, CDR2 SASEGT, per germline. Trimming left V 2 bases short and J 6 bases short, with 14 bases between. The CDR3 covers 15 residues. The CDR3 reads CASSESSWVSNIQYF. CDR3 in DNA: TGTGCCAGCAGTGAATCCTCGTGGGTTTCAAACATTCAGTACTTC.

The chain links TRBV20-1 to TRBJ2-7; D not resolved. V gave up 3 bases and J gave up 6 bases, with 9 bases separating them. Germline V gives CDR1 DFQATT, CDR2 SNEGSKA (reference sequence). The CDR3 length is 11 residues. CDR3 in DNA: TGCAGTGCTAGTCACTACGGCGAGCAGTACTTC. It yields the protein CSASHYGEQYF.

V and J are TRBV12-3 or TRBV12-4 and TRBJ2-6, with 9 nucleotides matching TRBD1. V lost 5 bases and J lost 4; bases outside the gene matches: 12. This CDR3 comprises 18 residues. The CDR3 here is CASSQHRGRVEGANVLTF. Here the CDR3 DNA reads TGTGCCAGCAGTCAACACAGGGGGCGCGTCGAAGGGGCCAACGTCCTGACTTTC.